This T cell receptor (beta chain) was captured in a study of brain T cells in children with intractable seizures listed by TCRdb under 2021. About the full investigation: As a first screen for immune gene transcripts, resected brain tissue from 40 to 60 pediatric epilepsy surgery cases was run on a NanoString immunology panel. Among the roughly 12 selected surgery cases, pre-surgery blood was additionally sequenced for eight, leaving four cases with brain tissue only.

What the study reported, not specific to this receptor: Because sequencing depth was different between pre-surgery and post-surgery blood, clones absent from the pre-surgery sample may reflect undersampling. Viral specificity was inferred only from CDR3 sequence similarity, and patients' HCMV serostatus was unknown. The top 50 brain clonotypes contained both public and private clones, and in each case the most abundant public CDR3 closely resembled known HCMV, EBV or influenza A epitope-specific CDR3s.

Regarding this clone: The specificity of this receptor is unknown. No base quality information exists; no much larger clone differs at one position.

CDR1 SGHTA and CDR2 FQGTGA were looked up in the germline V gene. From cysteine to phenylalanine, the CDR3 is 16 amino acids long. Just CDR3 DNA is preserved here, 48 bases in frame from base 1. Clipping removes 5 bases from V and 0 bases from J, with 3 as the unmatched junction base count. The sample's time point, from its label and the paper: resected brain tissue, or blood drawn just prior to surgery. The surgery cases that showed the highest brain T cell transcript signatures were chosen for TCR beta chain sequencing of brain tissue, and of blood when it was available. Before surgery, patients had received at least one anti-epileptic drug. The TCR-sequenced patients were children whose drug-resistant epilepsy was caused by tuberous sclerosis complex, focal cortical dysplasia, Rasmussen encephalitis or hemimegalencephaly. The brain samples were frozen blocks of fresh, involved tissue resected during epilepsy surgery. The Monarch genomic DNA purification kit was used to extract bulk genomic DNA from unsorted brain tissue and from whole blood.

The immunoSEQ assay was applied to genomic DNA to generate the TCR beta chain sequences. On the authors' methods: CDR3 sequences that did not begin with the conserved framework cysteine at position 104 were removed manually. Clonality was calculated as one minus the normalized Shannon's Diversity Index, with values ranging from 0 (maximal diversity) to 1 (oligoclonal). Chi-squared comparison-of-proportions tests assessed whether the same CDR3 differed in frequency between samples, such as brain versus blood. Public clonotypes were identified through searches of immuneACCESS, and similarity to known antiviral clonotypes was evaluated with the VDJdb browser. TCRdb mirrors the immuneACCESS table, restricted to in-frame sequences. Some clones are absent from its copies; in checked studies, under half trace to an unresolved V gene, and the reason for the others is unknown. V, J and clone size are those of that table, while D and trimming were read from the DNA. The sample profile shows about 5,200 clones; around 90% of them were found once. The ten largest account for under 2% of the sample.

The sequence was obtained from a boy under three years old with focal cortical dysplasia and intractable seizures. The source material was resected brain tissue, sampled at surgery. The V and J segments used are TRBV7-3 and TRBJ2-3; 12 nucleotides in the junction match TRBD2. The DNA reads TGTGCCAGCAGCCAAGGACTAGCGGGGAGCACAGATACGCAGTATTTT. Translation gives CASSQGLAGSTDTQYF.